This TCR beta chain stems from a study of T cells in Graves' hyperthyroidism and ophthalmopathy. A lack of ophthalmopathy progression within 18 months defined stable Graves' hyperthyroidism. Patients aged 18 to 65 had newly diagnosed hyperthyroidism of under 2 months' duration. CDR1 and CDR2 from the germline V gene are LNHDA and SQIVND (reference sequence). Deletions cut 2 bases from V and 5 bases from J, with 13 bases between. The CDR3 spans 14 residues. TCR beta CDR3 region amplification was performed from RNA transcripts. The HTBI primer set drove a first-round RT-PCR of the TCR CDR3. Each CDR3 protein gets one entry after TCRdb re-called the multiplex PCR reads with MiXCR. In the table there are about 740,000 distinct CDR3 sequences, 13% to 15% of which are singletons. A few counts support this clonotype.

The clonotype was recovered from a woman under 30 with Graves' hyperthyroidism. The sample comprised blood. J is TRBJ2-7 and V is TRBV19, with D hard to call. This CDR3 is CASSIRDSFNEQYF. CDR3 bases: TGTGCCAGTAGTATACGAGATAGCTTCAACGAGCAGTACTTC.